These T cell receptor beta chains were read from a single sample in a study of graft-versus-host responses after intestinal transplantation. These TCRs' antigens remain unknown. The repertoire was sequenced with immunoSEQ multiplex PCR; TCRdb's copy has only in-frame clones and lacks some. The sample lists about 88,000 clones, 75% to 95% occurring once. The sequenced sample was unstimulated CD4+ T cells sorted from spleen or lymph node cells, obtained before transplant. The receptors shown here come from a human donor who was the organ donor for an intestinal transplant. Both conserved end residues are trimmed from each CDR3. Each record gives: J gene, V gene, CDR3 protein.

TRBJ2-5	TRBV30	AWTRLGFGTQY
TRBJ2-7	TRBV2	ASSPAGTARNEQY
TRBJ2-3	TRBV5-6	ASSLTSGTDTQY
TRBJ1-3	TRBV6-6	ASSYSGGQGRNTIY
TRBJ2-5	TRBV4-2	ASSPGLAGVQETQY
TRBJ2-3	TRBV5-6	ASSPGRRTDTQY
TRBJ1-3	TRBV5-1	ASSLGAPSSGNTIY
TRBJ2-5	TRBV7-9	ASSLGVAGQETQY
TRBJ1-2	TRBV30	AWTGRQGYYGYT
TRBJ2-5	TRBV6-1	ASSDVAETQY
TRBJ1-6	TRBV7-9	ASSLLRTVDSPLH
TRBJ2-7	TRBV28	ASSLRTGDSYEQY
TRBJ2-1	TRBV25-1	ASRSQVAGDHNEQF
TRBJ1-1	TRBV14	ASSQTMGSAF
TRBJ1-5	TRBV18	ASSRTGGPYSNQPQH
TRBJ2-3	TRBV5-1	ASSPGGRADTQY
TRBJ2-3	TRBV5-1	ASSSRSVTGTTDTQY
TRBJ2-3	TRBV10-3	AISAGGGTTDTQY
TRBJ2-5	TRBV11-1	ASSPYSGTPGETQY
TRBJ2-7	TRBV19	ASRMSGAHSYEQY
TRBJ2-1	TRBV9	ASSARGIGDEQF
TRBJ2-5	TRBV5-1	ASSLPQLAGGLIKTQY
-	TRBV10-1	ASSEWKLAGITEQY
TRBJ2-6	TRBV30	AWSPRWWATGANVLT
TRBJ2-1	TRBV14	ASSKYLAGGGNEQF
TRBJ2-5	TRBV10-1	ASSLGLAEKETQY
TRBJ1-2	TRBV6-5	ASSYSWDRGNYGYT
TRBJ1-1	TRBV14	ASSQAQGTNTEAF
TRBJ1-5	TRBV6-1	ASSGRTGPPQH
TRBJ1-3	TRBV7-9	ASSLGVGADTIY
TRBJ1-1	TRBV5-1	ASSLGVNSITEAF
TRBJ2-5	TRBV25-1	ASSEGGGGQY
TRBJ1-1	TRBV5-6	ASSPVHGDTEAF
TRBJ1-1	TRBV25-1	ASSGTGGVETEAF
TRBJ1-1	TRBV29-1	SVTRGTTEAF
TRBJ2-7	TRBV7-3	ASSLTGGTGYEQY
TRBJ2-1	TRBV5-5	ASSSLGSGEQF
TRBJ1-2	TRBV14	ASSQSIGSGLTGYT
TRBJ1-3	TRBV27	ASSKNGHSGNTIY
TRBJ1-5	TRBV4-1	AGSQVRGLDQPQH
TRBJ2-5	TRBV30	AWSRGGAAQETQY
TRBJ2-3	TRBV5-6	ASSLRITSTDTQY
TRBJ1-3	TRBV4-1	ASSSGTLLGNTIY
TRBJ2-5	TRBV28	ASSLMLETQY
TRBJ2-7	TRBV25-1	ASSDLGIRAQY
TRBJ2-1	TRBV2	ASSVLAGRGNEQF
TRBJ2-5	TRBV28	ASSFTSGRVQTQY
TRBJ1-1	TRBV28	ASSLGAGAF
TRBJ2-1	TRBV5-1	ASSWTGRVEQF
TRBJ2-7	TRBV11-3	ASTKLAASSYEQY
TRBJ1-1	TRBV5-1	ASSLVGLSAEAF
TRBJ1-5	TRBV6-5	ASSPRGREPQH
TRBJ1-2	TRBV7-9	ASSQVGGYGYT
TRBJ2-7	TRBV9	ASSGPLAGGGDEQY
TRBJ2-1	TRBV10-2	ASSGNGRREQF